Listed below are T cell receptor beta chains from one sample, sequenced in a study of T cell changes during pregnancy in multiple sclerosis. The table came from immunoSEQ multiplex PCR; TCRdb's copy has only in-frame clones and leaves some out. The sample shows roughly 30,000 clones, 88% of them seen only once. The material sequenced was CD4+ T cells from peripheral blood mononuclear cells, taken in the first trimester of pregnancy. These TCRs come from a female donor in good health, enrolled as a control in a pregnancy study. CDR3s include the opening cysteine and the closing phenylalanine or tryptophan. D genes are given only for firm matches. Clone size is stated in some rows and not others, as once, few, many or a class when expanded.

>TRBJ2-5|NA|TRBV11-3|TRBD2
TGTGCCAGCAGCCTCGGGACTAGCGGGGGGGAAGAGACCCAGTACTTC
CASSLGTSGGEETQYF
>TRBJ2-3|NA|TRBV2|TRBD2
TGTGCCAGCAGTGACCTAGCGGGGGGGGATACGCAGTATTTT
CASSDLAGGDTQYF
>TRBJ2-7|NA|TRBV14|NA
TGTGCCAGCAGTCATAGCCACGAGCAGTACTTC
CASSHSHEQYF
>TRBJ2-5|NA|TRBV18|NA
TGTGCCAGCTCACCGAGACTCCAAGAGACCCAGTACTTC
CASSPRLQETQYF
>TRBJ1-1|NA|TRBV18|TRBD1
TGTGCCAGCTCACCACTGACGGGACAGGGAGGCACTGAAGCTTTCTTT
CASSPLTGQGGTEAFF
>TRBJ2-4|NA|TRBV19|NA
TGTGCCAGTAATCAGGGGGGAGACAAAAACATTCAGTACTTC
CASNQGGDKNIQYF
>TRBJ2-1|NA|TRBV7-2|TRBD2
TGTGCCAGCAGCCATCACCCAGTCAGGGCGGGAGACGGTGAGCAGTTCTTC
CASSHHPVRAGDGEQFF
>TRBJ1-2|NA|TRBV30|NA
TGTGGACTAGGGAAGGGTGGCTACACCTTC
CGLGKGGYTF
>TRBJ2-1|NA|TRBV7-3|TRBD2
TGTGCCAGCAGCCAACCCGGGCGGGGGAAGTTCTTC
CASSQPGRGKFF
>TRBJ2-7|medium-sized|TRBV11-3|NA
TGTGCCAGCAGCCCCCCGACAGGCCTCTACGAGCAGTACTTC
CASSPPTGLYEQYF
>TRBJ2-2|NA|TRBV11-1|NA
TGTGCCAGCAGCTTAAGGCGGGGGCCTAACACCGGGGAGCTGTTTTTT
CASSLRRGPNTGELFF
>TRBJ2-1|NA|TRBV7-2|TRBD2
TGTGCCAGCAGCTCACGGACTAGCGGGGGGCGGGATGAGCAGTTCTTC
CASSSRTSGGRDEQFF
>TRBJ2-7|NA|TRBV5-3|NA
TGTGCCAGAAGCTTCAACTCTCCCTACGAGCAGTACTTC
CARSFNSPYEQYF
>TRBJ2-7|NA|TRBV5-4|TRBD2
TGTGCCAGCAGTCTGGAGTCTGTTCGGACTAGCGGCTACGAGCAGTACTTC
CASSLESVRTSGYEQYF
>TRBJ1-3|once|TRBV7-8|NA
TGTGCCAGCTCCAGGGCCGGCGGCGAGAACACCATATATTTT
CASSRAGGENTIYF
>TRBJ2-2|NA|TRBV11-3|TRBD2
TGTGCCAGTAGCTTATTCGGGGGGGGCCTGGACGGGGAGCTGTTTTTT
CASSLFGGGLDGELFF
>TRBJ1-1|NA|TRBV4-2|TRBD1
TGTGCCAGCAGCAAAGGACAGGGGAACGCTGAAGCTTTCTTT
CASSKGQGNAEAFF
>TRBJ1-1|NA|TRBV18|NA
TGTGCCAGCTCACCACAATCTCCAGCGGGTAACACTGAAGCTTTCTTT
CASSPQSPAGNTEAFF
>TRBJ1-2|NA|TRBV9|NA
TGTGCCAGCAGCGACCCGGAGCAGGGGCGAAGTGGCTACACCTTC
CASSDPEQGRSGYTF
>TRBJ2-5|NA|TRBV15|NA
TGTGCCACCAGCAGAGATCCGGCCGGGGGTGAGACCCAGTACTTC
CATSRDPAGGETQYF
>TRBJ2-3|NA|TRBV5-5|TRBD2
TGTGCCAGCAGCTTGTTATCGGCGGGGGGCACAGATACGCAGTATTTT
CASSLLSAGGTDTQYF
>TRBJ1-1|once|TRBV7-2|NA
TGTGCCAGCAGCTTGACTCGATCGGAAGCTTTCTTT
CASSLTRSEAFF
>TRBJ2-1|once|TRBV9|NA
TGTGCCAGCAGCTCAGAAGTAAACAATGAGCAGTTCTTC
CASSSEVNNEQFF
>TRBJ2-3|NA|TRBV7-3|TRBD1
TGTGCCAGCAGCTTGATGGACAGGGGGCCCTTTACAGATACGCAGTATTTT
CASSLMDRGPFTDTQYF
>TRBJ1-5|once|TRBV2|NA
TGTGCCAGCAGTGAAGCTCGGGGGGCAGGTCAGCCCCAGCATTTT
CASSEARGAGQPQHF
>TRBJ2-1|once|TRBV4-1|TRBD1
TGCGCCAGCAGCCGACAGGGGACACTTGAGCAGTTCTTC
CASSRQGTLEQFF
>TRBJ1-4|NA|TRBV10-3|TRBD1
TGTGCCATCAGCGACCGGGACAGCTCTAATGAAAAACTGTTTTTT
CAISDRDSSNEKLFF
>TRBJ2-6|NA|TRBV5-1|NA
TGCGCCAGCAGCTACTACAGGGCCCCCGGGGCCAACGTCCTGACTTTC
CASSYYRAPGANVLTF
>TRBJ2-7|NA|TRBV30|TRBD2
TGTGCCTGGAGTTCCGAGCGGGGGGTCTATCGCCAAGGATACGAGCAGTACTTC
CAWSSERGVYRQGYEQYF
>TRBJ2-5|NA|TRBV7-2|TRBD1
TGTGCCAGCAGCTGGGCCTGGACAGGGCAAGAGACCCAGTACTTC
CASSWAWTGQETQYF
>TRBJ1-3|once|TRBV10-3|NA
TGTGCCATCAGTGAGGGACACTCTGGAAACACCATATATTTT
CAISEGHSGNTIYF
>TRBJ2-2|few|TRBV7-3|TRBD2
TGTGCCAGCAGCCAAGGGGCGGGGGGGCCGAACGGGGAGCTGTTTTTT
CASSQGAGGPNGELFF
>TRBJ2-5|NA|TRBV19|NA
TGTGCCAGTAGTATTTCCAGGGGAGAGACCCAGTACTTC
CASSISRGETQYF
>TRBJ1-3|NA|TRBV4-1|TRBD1
TGCGCCAGCAGCCAAGGCCCTTCCCCCAGGGGGCACACCATATATTTT
CASSQGPSPRGHTIYF
>TRBJ1-2|NA|TRBV29-1|TRBD1
TGCAGCGGTAGAACAGGGGACTATGGCTACACCTTC
CSGRTGDYGYTF
>TRBJ2-3|NA|TRBV7-2|TRBD2
TGTGCCAGCAGAAAGACTAGCGGGGTCCCAGATACGCAGTATTTT
CASRKTSGVPDTQYF
>TRBJ1-1|NA|TRBV11-2|NA
TGTGCCAGCAGCTTAGCCGGCGGGAACACTGAAGCTTTCTTT
CASSLAGGNTEAFF
>TRBJ2-7|NA|TRBV18|TRBD1
TGTGCCAGCTCTACGGGGACAGGGGGCTACGAGCAGTACTTC
CASSTGTGGYEQYF
>TRBJ1-5|NA|TRBV19|NA
TGTGCCAGTAGTATAGGGCGGGGTTATAGCAATCAGCCCCAGCATTTT
CASSIGRGYSNQPQHF
>TRBJ1-1|NA|TRBV14|TRBD1
TGTGCCAGCAGCCCCGGGACAGGATGGGGCATGATGAACACTGAAGCTTTCTTT
CASSPGTGWGMMNTEAFF
>TRBJ1-6|NA|TRBV30|TRBD1
TGTGCCTGGAGGGAAGGGACAGTTAATTCACCCCTCCACTTT
CAWREGTVNSPLHF
>TRBJ1-2|once|TRBV4-1|NA
TGCGCCAGCAGCCCCAGGATGGGGGGTTATGGCTACACCTTC
CASSPRMGGYGYTF
>TRBJ2-3|NA|TRBV11-3|TRBD2
TGTGCCAGCAGCTCCCCTCGGGGCGGGGGGCCCCAAGATACGCAGTATTTT
CASSSPRGGGPQDTQYF
>TRBJ1-4|NA|TRBV4-3|TRBD1
TGCGCCAGCAGCCAAGTTGGACAGGTGGGGGAAAAACTGTTTTTT
CASSQVGQVGEKLFF
>TRBJ1-6|NA|TRBV6-1|NA
TGTGCCAGCAGATCCGGAGGAAATTCACCCCTCCACTTT
CASRSGGNSPLHF
>TRBJ1-2|NA|TRBV5-5|NA
TGTGCCAGCAGCTATGACGCGGGAAACGCAAAATATGGCTACACCTTC
CASSYDAGNAKYGYTF
>TRBJ1-2|NA|TRBV19|NA
TGTGCCAGTAGTATGGTGGCAAGTCATGGCTACACCTTC
CASSMVASHGYTF
>TRBJ2-5|NA|TRBV10-3|TRBD1
TGTGCCATCAGTGAGTCCGGCGGGACAGGGGGCCAAGAGACCCAGTACTTC
CAISESGGTGGQETQYF
>TRBJ2-1|NA|TRBV15|TRBD2
TGTGCCACCAGAGGACTAGCGGTTTCCTACAATGAGCAGTTCTTC
CATRGLAVSYNEQFF
>TRBJ1-2|NA|TRBV19|TRBD1
TGTGCCAGTAGATACCTCAGGGGGTTCTATGGCTACACCTTC
CASRYLRGFYGYTF
>TRBJ2-5|NA|TRBV19|NA
TGTGCCAGTAGTATAACTCATAGAGAGACCCAGTACTTC
CASSITHRETQYF
>TRBJ1-1|few|TRBV5-4|NA
TGTGCCAGCAGCGCCTCACAGAGCACTGAAGCTTTCTTT
CASSASQSTEAFF
>TRBJ1-2|NA|TRBV7-9|TRBD1
TGTGCCAGCAGCTTAGCCGGACAGGGGCCGGGAGGCTACACCTTC
CASSLAGQGPGGYTF
>TRBJ2-3|NA|TRBV5-4|NA
TGTGCCAGCAGCTTGGCGGGCGGGGGCCGAGATACGCAGTATTTT
CASSLAGGGRDTQYF
>TRBJ2-3|NA|TRBV5-4|TRBD2
TGTGCCAGCAGCTTGGTGGGAGCGGGGGGGCAGTATTTT
CASSLVGAGGQYF
>TRBJ2-1|NA|TRBV6-1|NA
TGTGCCAGCAGTTGGATGAGGCATGAGCAGTTCTTC
CASSWMRHEQFF
>TRBJ1-1|NA|TRBV5-1|NA
TGCGCCAGCAGCCTCGGGACTTTAAACACTGAAGCTTTCTTT
CASSLGTLNTEAFF